The text below deals with one TCR beta chain. Which antigen it targets is not known. No qualities accompany the bases; no much larger clone lies one base away. The record originates from a study of T cell responses to AZD1222 COVID-19 vaccine (dated by TCRdb to about 2021). Notes on the research overall: AZD1222 recipients with second doses at about 4 weeks or about 12 weeks were pooled, because spike-specific TCR depth and breadth did not differ between schedules. Trial participants were enrolled by age into subgroups of 18-55, 56-69 and 70-plus years, and roughly 150, 30 and 60 TCR-sequenced participants, respectively, were included in these subgroups. A total of about 230 trial participants underwent TCR sequencing, of whom some 210 received two doses of AZD1222 and 26 received two doses of the MenACWY control vaccine. Results the study describes overall, beyond this receptor: The vaccine-associated CD4 TCRs covered the entire spike protein, and the dominant responses fell in regions 160-218 and 743-854. After two AZD1222 doses, both the breadth and the depth of spike-specific TCRs were significantly higher than at day 0 and than in MenACWY recipients. The 56-69-year group was small, and its depth increase did not reach significance, likely because of low power. Epitopes outside the regions mutated in the B.1.351 and B.1.1.7 variants were reportedly recognized by nearly half of the unique spike-specific TCRs. Participants were mostly white British, with more females than males. The authors suggested clonal diversity may have been underestimated. Conclusions about previously exposed vaccinees were limited because only six AZD1222 recipients were SARS-CoV-2 seropositive at baseline. Because no day 14 peak-response samples were available, repertoires were characterized only after the peak T cell response.

The CDR3 regions of human TCRbeta chains were subjected to immunosequencing. Concerning the study's data processing: TCRs in the repertoires were compared against a reference library of SARS-CoV-2-specific TCRs that had been generated with the MIRA antigen-specificity platform. Breadth meant the fraction of unique TCRs that were SARS-CoV-2-associated, whereas depth meant the fraction of total T cells that were SARS-CoV-2-associated. Using the MIRA data, each spike-specific TCR was assigned both to the spike region to which the TCR was reactive and to a CD4 or CD8 class. Log10-transformed breadth and depth values were compared by one-way ANOVA with Sidak's multiple comparisons tests. TCRdb retrieved this table from immuneACCESS and kept in-frame rearrangements only. Not all clones are present; in checked studies, unresolved V genes account for under half, and no reason is known for the remainder. That table furnishes V, J and clone size, whereas the DNA furnished D and trimming. The sample table lists 95,000 to 150,000 clones, around 91% of them with a count of one. Of the sample, about 1.5% falls within the top ten clones.

The label giving this sample's time point can be read as: baseline before first vaccination. Vaccinee samples came from UK trials COV001 and COV002, including a single-blind randomized controlled phase 2/3 trial of AZD1222 (ChAdOx1 nCoV-19) in healthy adults. For TCRbeta chain sequencing, PBMC samples from trial participants were taken at day 0 and at day 28 after the second dose. The TCR originated in an adult in good health. This specimen consisted of peripheral blood, obtained on day 0 of AZD1222 vaccination.

This receptor has the CDR3 CASSRDSNSPLHF. The sequenced DNA is TGTGCCAGCAGCAGGGACAGTAATTCACCCCTCCACTTT. The chain employs TRBV5-5 and TRBJ1-6, and 7 junctional nucleotides match TRBD1. The CDR3 holds 13 amino acids from the cysteine to the phenylalanine. Only the CDR3 portion is preserved as DNA: 39 bases, with reading frame beginning at the first base. After removal of 4 bases from V and 6 bases from J, the junction retains 1 base not matched to a gene. Per the germline V gene (reference sequence), SGHKS is the CDR1 and YYEKEE is the CDR2.